The rows below give T cell receptor beta chains drawn from one sample of a study of OX40 agonist ivuxolimab in advanced cancers. Data came from immunoSEQ multiplex PCR; TCRdb stores just in-frame clones and leaves some out. The repertoire holds approximately 9,300 clones, with about 89% as singletons. The sequences come from CD4+ or CD8+ T cells sorted from blood, collected in a trial of the OX40 agonist ivuxolimab. The receptors derive from an adult with an advanced solid tumor such as melanoma, head and neck, liver or kidney cancer. CDR3s include the opening cysteine and the closing phenylalanine or tryptophan. The order of the fields is D gene, clone size, J gene, V gene, CDR3 protein, CDR3 DNA. The D gene is left open where the match is weak. The size field is filled for only some rows; it gives once, few, many or a size class.

d_call: NA; clone_size: NA; j_call: TRBJ1-2; v_call: TRBV5-6; cdr3_aa: CASSLNYGYTF; cdr3_nt: TGTGCCAGCAGCCTTAACTATGGCTACACCTTC
d_call: TRBD1; clone_size: NA; j_call: TRBJ2-1; v_call: TRBV2; cdr3_aa: CASLLLQGVNEQFF; cdr3_nt: TGTGCCAGCCTTCTACTACAGGGGGTGAATGAGCAGTTCTTC
d_call: TRBD1; clone_size: NA; j_call: TRBJ2-7; v_call: TRBV28; cdr3_aa: CASSTGQGPYEQYF; cdr3_nt: TGTGCCAGCAGTACAGGACAGGGCCCGTACGAGCAGTACTTC
d_call: NA; clone_size: NA; j_call: TRBJ2-3; v_call: TRBV7-6; cdr3_aa: CASSPWDTSDTQYF; cdr3_nt: TGTGCCAGCAGCCCGTGGGACACCTCGGATACGCAGTATTTT
d_call: TRBD2; clone_size: NA; j_call: TRBJ2-1; v_call: TRBV4-2; cdr3_aa: CASSLGTISYNEQFF; cdr3_nt: TGTGCCAGCAGCCTCGGGACTATCTCCTACAATGAGCAGTTCTTC
d_call: TRBD2; clone_size: NA; j_call: TRBJ2-1; v_call: TRBV10-3; cdr3_aa: CATRSGGRASRIYNEQFF; cdr3_nt: TGTGCCACCCGAAGTGGCGGGAGGGCCTCGCGAATCTACAATGAGCAGTTCTTC
d_call: NA; clone_size: NA; j_call: TRBJ1-6; v_call: TRBV28; cdr3_aa: CASSRGVGNSPLHF; cdr3_nt: TGTGCCAGCAGTAGAGGGGTTGGGAATTCACCCCTCCACTTT
d_call: NA; clone_size: NA; j_call: TRBJ1-1; v_call: TRBV2; cdr3_aa: CASSDQVTPDEAFF; cdr3_nt: TGTGCCAGCAGTGATCAGGTCACCCCAGATGAAGCTTTCTTT
d_call: NA; clone_size: once; j_call: TRBJ1-1; v_call: TRBV30; cdr3_aa: CAWSKDTITEAFF; cdr3_nt: TGTGCCTGGAGTAAGGACACTATCACTGAAGCTTTCTTT
d_call: NA; clone_size: NA; j_call: TRBJ1-3; v_call: TRBV7-6; cdr3_aa: CASSLLGATSGNTIYF; cdr3_nt: TGTGCCAGCAGCCTTCTCGGCGCCACCTCTGGAAACACCATATATTTT
d_call: NA; clone_size: NA; j_call: TRBJ1-2; v_call: TRBV29-1; cdr3_aa: CSVGGGLAANYGYTF; cdr3_nt: TGCAGCGTTGGAGGGGGACTAGCCGCTAACTATGGCTACACCTTC
d_call: NA; clone_size: NA; j_call: TRBJ1-5; v_call: TRBV2; cdr3_aa: CASSEQYPSNQPQHF; cdr3_nt: TGTGCCAGCAGTGAACAGTATCCAAGCAATCAGCCCCAGCATTTT
d_call: NA; clone_size: NA; j_call: TRBJ2-1; v_call: TRBV7-9; cdr3_aa: CASSQEVLMGEQFF; cdr3_nt: TGTGCCAGCAGCCAAGAAGTGTTAATGGGTGAGCAGTTCTTC
d_call: NA; clone_size: NA; j_call: TRBJ2-5; v_call: TRBV30; cdr3_aa: CAWGGGLGETQYF; cdr3_nt: TGTGCCTGGGGTGGGGGCCTGGGAGAGACCCAGTACTTC
d_call: NA; clone_size: NA; j_call: TRBJ1-1; v_call: TRBV30; cdr3_aa: CAWRGDGEAFF; cdr3_nt: TGTGCCTGGAGGGGCGACGGTGAAGCTTTCTTT
d_call: NA; clone_size: NA; j_call: TRBJ1-1; v_call: TRBV6-5; cdr3_aa: CASNYRETSATEAFF; cdr3_nt: TGTGCCAGCAACTACCGGGAAACCTCAGCCACTGAAGCTTTCTTT
d_call: NA; clone_size: NA; j_call: TRBJ1-1; v_call: TRBV5-1; cdr3_aa: CASSFLRDTEAFF; cdr3_nt: TGCGCCAGCAGCTTCTTGAGGGACACTGAAGCTTTCTTT
d_call: TRBD2; clone_size: once; j_call: TRBJ2-3; v_call: TRBV5-1; cdr3_aa: CASTLGGVPDTQYF; cdr3_nt: TGCGCCAGCACCCTGGGGGGGGTGCCAGATACGCAGTATTTT
d_call: TRBD1; clone_size: NA; j_call: TRBJ2-2; v_call: TRBV10-1; cdr3_aa: CASSRTGVGTGELFF; cdr3_nt: TGCGCCAGCAGCAGGACAGGGGTGGGCACCGGGGAGCTGTTTTTT